Following are 19 T cell receptor beta chains from one sample sequenced in a study of shared clonotypes between healthy human individuals. The data were produced by immunoSEQ multiplex PCR, yet TCRdb's version contains in-frame clones alone and is incomplete. Of around 500,000 clones in the sample, around 85% were seen once. Sequencing used PBMCs. The receptors come from a woman aged 35 to 49 in good health. Some clones in this sample may be carry-over from other donors' samples.

With respect to this clone: This likely came from a read error, as a far larger clone is one base away. The chain has TRBV7-9 and TRBJ1-5; D is perhaps TRBD1 (5 bases). Trimming pared 3 bases from V and 9 bases from J, leaving 9 bases between. Germline loops: CDR1 SEHNR, CDR2 FQNEAQ (reference sequence). This CDR3 spans 12 amino acids. CDR3 sequence: CASSFGGRPQHF. CDR3 DNA sequence: TGTGCCAGCAGCTTTGGGGGTCGGCCCCAGCATTTT.

The V gene is TRBV6-4, the J gene TRBJ1-1; a weak D match, TRBD1 (5 bases). Trimming took 6 bases from V and 1 from J, leaving 9 bases between them. CDR3 length: 13 residues. Germline assignment: CDR1 MRHNA and CDR2 SNTAGT. The CDR3 sequence is CASSLDRNTEAFF. CDR3 sequence (DNA): TGTGCCAGCAGCCTAGACAGGAACACTGAAGCTTTCTTT.

This clone was detected a few times. The J gene is TRBJ1-2, the V gene TRBV11-1, with D possibly being TRBD1 (5 bases). Between the trimmed V and J ends, which lost 5 bases and 4 bases, there was a span of 20 bases. The V gene's germline CDR1 is SGHAT and CDR2 FQDESV (reference sequence). The CDR3 sequence is 16 residues long. DNA of the CDR3: TGTGCCAGCAGCCCCCGGGACCCCGAACCAGGCTATGGCTACACCTTC. It is translated as CASSPRDPEPGYGYTF.

This clone was counted a few times. The chain combines TRBV28 with TRBJ2-7; 12 bases map to TRBD2. This CDR3 contains 14 residues. With V trimmed by 8 bases and J by 2 bases, 4 bases remained unmatched. The germline V gene encodes CDR1 MDHEN and CDR2 SYDVKM. CDR3 loop: CASLAGGRTYEQYF. The DNA for the CDR3 is TGTGCCAGCCTAGCGGGAGGGAGGACCTACGAGCAGTACTTC.

The rearrangement links TRBV18 to TRBJ2-2; perhaps TRBD2 as D (6 bases). The germline V gene has CDR1 KGHSH and CDR2 LQKENI. The germline V and J ends were trimmed by 4 bases and 4 bases, with 10 bases remaining between them. The CDR3 extends over 14 amino acids. CDR3 in DNA: TGTGCCAGCTCACTCCCGGAGGGCACCGGGGAGCTGTTTTTT. Protein sequence: CASSLPEGTGELFF.

As to this clone: A far larger clone is a single base away, which makes a read error likely. The chain carries TRBV6-6 and TRBJ2-7; the D is unclear. This CDR3 comprises 14 residues. V gave up 8 bases and J gave up 2 bases, with 16 bases separating them. The germline gives CDR1 MNHNY, CDR2 SVGAGI (reference sequence). The CDR3 sequence: CASGEHSDAYEQYF. Written as DNA, the CDR3 is TGTGCCAGCGGGGAACACAGTGACGCCTACGAGCAGTACTTC.

As to this clone: Other DNA sequences within the sample encode an identical CDR3. The chain has TRBV10-3 and TRBJ2-7; 11 bases match TRBD1. V trimming: 6 bases; J trimming: 4 bases; junction bases outside the gene matches: 5. This CDR3 spans 14 amino acids. Germline CDR1 and CDR2: ENHRY and SYGVKD. For the CDR3, the DNA is TGTGCCATCAGACCTGGACAGGGGGCTTACGAGCAGTACTTC. This gives the protein CAIRPGQGAYEQYF.

The genes are TRBV19 and TRBJ2-5, with 8 bases aligning to TRBD1. This CDR3 region has 13 residues. V was clipped by 6 bases and J by 1 base; unmatched bases: 1. CDR1 and CDR2 from the germline V gene are LNHDA and SQIVND (reference sequence). CDR3 nucleotide sequence: TGTGCCAGTAGGGACAGGGCCCAAGAGACCCAGTACTTC. Protein sequence: CASRDRAQETQYF.

The genes are TRBV6-6 and TRBJ2-3; 9 bases are a match to TRBD2. This CDR3 has 16 amino acids. CDR1 MNHNY and CDR2 SVGAGI come from the germline V gene (reference sequence). V lost 6 bases, J lost 5 bases, and 12 bases stayed unmatched. The CDR3 sequence is CASRSTPYSGGDTQYF. DNA for the CDR3: TGTGCCAGCAGAAGCACCCCGTATAGCGGGGGAGATACGCAGTATTTT.

Details on this clone: An end of the junction does not agree with germline; a read error may underlie this. The V gene is TRBV4-1, the J gene TRBJ1-5; no reliable D call. The CDR3 is made up of 13 amino acids. Germline V gene data show CDR1 as MGHRA and CDR2 as YSYEKL. The CDR3 coding sequence is TGCGCCGGCAGCCAAGACCCTAATCAGCCCCAGCATTTT. It encodes CAGSQDPNQPQHF.

The rearrangement links TRBV10-1 to TRBJ1-2; no reliable D call. Germline lookup yields CDR1 WNHNN and CDR2 SYGVQD (reference sequence). The CDR3 consists of 13 residues. V lost 8 bases to trimming and J lost 2 bases, with 12 bases between them. The CDR3 protein is CASRSPINYGYTF. The CDR3 DNA is TGCGCCAGCCGCAGCCCAATAAACTATGGCTACACCTTC.

Of note for this clone: This clone may be a read error of a much larger clone one base away. CDR3 sequence (DNA): TGCGCCAGCAGCTTGAGGGGGGATGAGCGGTTCTTC. It yields the protein CASSLRGDERFF. The chain employs TRBV5-1 and TRBJ2-1; TRBD1 or TRBD2 may be the D gene (6 bases each). The germline CDR1 and CDR2 sequences are SGHRS and YFSETQ. There are 12 residues in the CDR3. The full variable domain, completed using reference TRBV5-1 and TRBJ2-1, is KAGVTQTPRYLIKTRGQQVTLSCSPISGHRSVSWYQQTPGQGLQFLFEYFSETQRNKGNFPGRFSGRQFSNSRSEMNVSTLELGDSALYLCASSLRGDERFFGPGTRLTVL.

This clone was found once. J is TRBJ1-5 and V is TRBV5-4; no clear D gene. The germline CDR1 and CDR2 sequences are SGHNT and YYREEE (reference sequence). The CDR3 spans 13 residues. V lost 3 bases and J 4 bases, leaving 8 bases between the germline ends. The CDR3 here is CASSSDSNQPQHF. The CDR3 DNA follows: TGTGCCAGCAGCTCCGATTCGAATCAGCCCCAGCATTTT. Using reference TRBV5-4 and TRBJ1-5 for the parts outside the CDR3, the full variable domain is ETGVTQSPTHLIKTRGQQVTLRCSSQSGHNTVSWYQQALGQGPQFIFQYYREEENGRGNFPPRFSGLQFPNYSSELNVNALELDDSALYLCASSSDSNQPQHFGDGTRLSIL.

This clone has just one count. The V call is TRBV7-9, the J call TRBJ2-1; D may be TRBD1 (6 bases). This CDR3 region has 14 residues. CDR1 and CDR2 (germline): SEHNR, FQNEAQ (reference sequence). The V end was cut by 4 bases, the J end by 10 bases, with 17 bases between. CDR3 nucleotides: TGTGCCAGCAGCTCCCGGACAGCAAATACGGAGCAGTTCTTC. It codes for CASSSRTANTEQFF.

On this clone itself: This likely came from a read error, as a far larger clone is one base away. The rearrangement uses TRBV5-6 and TRBJ1-1; D may be TRBD1 (5 bases). Germline V CDR1 and CDR2: SGHDT, YYEEEE. The CDR3 is made up of 14 amino acids. The germline V and J ends were trimmed by 4 bases and 5 bases, with 15 bases remaining between them. The CDR3 DNA sequence: TGTGCCAGCAGCCCTCTAGGGGCTTGGACTGAAGCTTTCTTT. Protein sequence: CASSPLGAWTEAFF.

Many counts were recorded for this clone. The V gene is TRBV7-9, the J gene TRBJ2-1; tentatively, D is TRBD1 (5 bases). The CDR3 has 15 amino acids. Between the trimmed V and J ends, which lost 1 base and 9 bases, there was a span of 16 bases. CDR1 is SEHNR and CDR2 is FQNEAQ in the germline V gene (reference sequence). The CDR3 region has the DNA TGTGCCAGCAGCTTAGGGTTGGGCTTAGACAGTGAGCAGTTCTTC. Protein product: CASSLGLGLDSEQFF.

A word on this clone: A read error is likely here: a far larger clone is one base away. Other DNA sequences in this sample translate to the same CDR3. The chain employs TRBV7-9 and TRBJ1-2; 10 positions match TRBD1. CDR3 length: 17 residues. V shed 5 bases, J shed 8 bases, and the junction held 17 bases outside the gene matches. The V gene's germline CDR1 is SEHNR and CDR2 FQNEAQ (reference sequence). This chain's CDR3 is CASSDSGTGVNSDGYTF. The CDR3 DNA follows: TGTGCCAGCAGCGATTCGGGGACAGGGGTCAATAGTGACGGCTACACCTTC.

As regards this clone: A read error likely explains this, since a far larger clone differs by one base. The chain joins TRBV7-8 to TRBJ1-2; D gene ambiguous. V was cut by 0 bases and J by 8 bases, with 7 bases left in between. Looked up from germline, CDR1 is SGHVS and CDR2 is FQNEAQ. This CDR3 has 12 residues. CDR3 DNA sequence: TGTGCCAGCAGCTTAGCAGTACAGGGCTACACCTTC. Translation gives CASSLAVQGYTF.

This clone was seen a few times. A single base separates this from a much larger clone, so it may be a read error. V gene TRBV28 combines with J gene TRBJ1-1, with a possible D match to TRBD1 (6 bases). This CDR3 comprises 15 residues. Germline CDR1 is MDHEN and CDR2 is SYDVKM. CDR3 in DNA: TGTGCCAGCAGCCCTCGAGGGGGGAGGAACGCTGAAGCTTTCTTT. Translated, it gives CASSPRGGRNAEAFF.